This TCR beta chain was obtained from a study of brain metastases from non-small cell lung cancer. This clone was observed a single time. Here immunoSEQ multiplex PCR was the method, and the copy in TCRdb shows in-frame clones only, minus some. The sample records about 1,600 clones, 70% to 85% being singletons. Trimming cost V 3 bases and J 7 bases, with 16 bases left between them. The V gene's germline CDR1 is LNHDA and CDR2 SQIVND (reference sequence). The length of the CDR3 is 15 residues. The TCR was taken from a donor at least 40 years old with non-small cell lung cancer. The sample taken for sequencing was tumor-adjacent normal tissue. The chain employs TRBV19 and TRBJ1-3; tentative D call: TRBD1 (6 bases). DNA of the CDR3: TGTGCCAGTAGTATCCGGACAGTTGGAGGCAACACCATATATTTT. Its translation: CASSIRTVGGNTIYF.